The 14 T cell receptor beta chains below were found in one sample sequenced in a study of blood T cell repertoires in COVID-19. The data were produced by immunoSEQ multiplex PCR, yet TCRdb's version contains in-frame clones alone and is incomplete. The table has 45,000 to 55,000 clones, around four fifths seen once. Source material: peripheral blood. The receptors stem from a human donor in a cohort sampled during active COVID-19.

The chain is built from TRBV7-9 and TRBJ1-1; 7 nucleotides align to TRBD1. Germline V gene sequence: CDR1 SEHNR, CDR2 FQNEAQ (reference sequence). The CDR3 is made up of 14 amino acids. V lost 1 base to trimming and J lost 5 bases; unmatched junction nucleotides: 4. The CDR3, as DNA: TGTGCCAGCAGCTTAGTTACAGGGGAGACTGAAGCTTTCTTT. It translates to CASSLVTGETEAFF.

The CDR3 reads CASSHSDGSDTEAFF. The CDR3 coding sequence is TGTGCCAGCAGCCACTCGGACGGGAGCGACACTGAAGCTTTCTTT. The chain combines TRBV3-1 (or the pseudogene TRBV3-2) with TRBJ1-1; D ambiguous. Germline lookup yields CDR1 LGHDT and CDR2 YNNKEL (reference sequence). V lost 3 bases and J 3 bases, leaving 14 bases between the germline ends. This CDR3 region has 15 residues.

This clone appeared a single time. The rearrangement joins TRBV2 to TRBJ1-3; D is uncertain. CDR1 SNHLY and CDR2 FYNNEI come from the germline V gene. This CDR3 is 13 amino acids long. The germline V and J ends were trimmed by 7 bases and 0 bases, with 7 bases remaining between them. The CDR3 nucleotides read TGTGCCAGCACCAGGTACTCTGGAAACACCATATATTTT. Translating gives CASTRYSGNTIYF. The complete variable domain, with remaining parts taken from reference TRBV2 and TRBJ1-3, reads EPEVTQTPSHQVTQMGQEVILRCVPISNHLYFYWYRQILGQKVEFLVSFYNNEISEKSEIFDDQFSVERPDGSNFTLKIRSTKLEDSAMYFCASTRYSGNTIYFGEGSWLTVV.

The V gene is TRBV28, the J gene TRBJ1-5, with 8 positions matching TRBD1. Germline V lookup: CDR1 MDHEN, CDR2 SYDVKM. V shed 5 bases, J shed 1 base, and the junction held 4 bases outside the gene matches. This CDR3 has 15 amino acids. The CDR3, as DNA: TGTGCCAGCAGTCAAACAGGGGGGAGCAATCAGCCCCAGCATTTT. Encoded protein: CASSQTGGSNQPQHF.

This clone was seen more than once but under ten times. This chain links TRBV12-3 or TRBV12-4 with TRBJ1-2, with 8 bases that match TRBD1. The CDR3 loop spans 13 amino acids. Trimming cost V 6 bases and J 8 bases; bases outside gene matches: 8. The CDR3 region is CASSFGQGWGYTF. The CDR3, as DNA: TGTGCCAGCAGCTTCGGACAGGGTTGGGGCTACACCTTC.

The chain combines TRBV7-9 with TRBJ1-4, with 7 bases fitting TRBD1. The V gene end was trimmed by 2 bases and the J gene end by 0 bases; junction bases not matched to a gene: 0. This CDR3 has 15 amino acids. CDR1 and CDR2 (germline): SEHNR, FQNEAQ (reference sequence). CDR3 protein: CASSLQGATNEKLFF. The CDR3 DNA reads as TGTGCCAGCAGCTTACAGGGGGCAACTAATGAAAAACTGTTTTTT.

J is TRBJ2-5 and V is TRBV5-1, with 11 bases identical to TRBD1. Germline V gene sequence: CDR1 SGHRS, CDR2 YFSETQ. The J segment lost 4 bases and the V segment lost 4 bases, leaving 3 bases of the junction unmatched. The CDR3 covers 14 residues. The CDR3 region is CASSRGQGAETQYF. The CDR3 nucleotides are TGCGCCAGCAGCCGCGGACAGGGGGCAGAGACCCAGTACTTC.

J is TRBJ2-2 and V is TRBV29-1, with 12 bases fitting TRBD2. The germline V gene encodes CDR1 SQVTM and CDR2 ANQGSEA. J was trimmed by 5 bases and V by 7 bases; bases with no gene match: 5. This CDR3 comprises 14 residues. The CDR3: CSARTSGDTGELFF. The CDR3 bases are TGCAGCGCTAGGACTAGCGGGGATACCGGGGAGCTGTTTTTT.

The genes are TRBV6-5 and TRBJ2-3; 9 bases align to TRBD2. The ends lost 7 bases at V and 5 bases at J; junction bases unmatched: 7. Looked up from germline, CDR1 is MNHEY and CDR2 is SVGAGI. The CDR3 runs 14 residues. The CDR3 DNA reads TGTGCCAGCACAGGCGGGGGGGCCGGAGATACGCAGTATTTT. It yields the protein CASTGGGAGDTQYF.

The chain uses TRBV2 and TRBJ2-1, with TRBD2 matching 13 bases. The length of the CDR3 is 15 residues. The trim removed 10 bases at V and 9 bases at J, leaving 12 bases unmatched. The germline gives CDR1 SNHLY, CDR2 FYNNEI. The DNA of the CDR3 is TGTGCCACCACTCCCGGGACTAGCGGGGTCGGTGAGCAGTTCTTC. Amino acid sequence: CATTPGTSGVGEQFF.

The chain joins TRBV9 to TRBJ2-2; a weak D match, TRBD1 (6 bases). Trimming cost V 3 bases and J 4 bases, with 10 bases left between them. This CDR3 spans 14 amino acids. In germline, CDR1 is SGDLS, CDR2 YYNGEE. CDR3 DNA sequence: TGTGCCAGCAGCGCGCAGGGGCTCACCGGGGAGCTGTTTTTT. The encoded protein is CASSAQGLTGELFF.

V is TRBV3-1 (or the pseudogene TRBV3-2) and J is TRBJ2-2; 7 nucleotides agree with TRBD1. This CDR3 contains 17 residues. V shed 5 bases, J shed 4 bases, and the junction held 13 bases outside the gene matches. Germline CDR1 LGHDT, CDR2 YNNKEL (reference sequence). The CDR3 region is CASSSPFSGTATGELFF. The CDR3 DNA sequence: TGTGCCAGCAGCTCTCCCTTCTCCGGGACAGCCACCGGGGAGCTGTTTTTT.

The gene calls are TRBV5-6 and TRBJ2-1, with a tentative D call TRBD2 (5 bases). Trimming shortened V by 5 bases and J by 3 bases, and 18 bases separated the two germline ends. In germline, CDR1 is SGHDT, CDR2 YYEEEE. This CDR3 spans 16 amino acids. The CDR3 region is CASSLRESLNYNEQFF. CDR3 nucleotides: TGTGCCAGCAGTCTTCGGGAATCCCTTAACTACAATGAGCAGTTCTTC.

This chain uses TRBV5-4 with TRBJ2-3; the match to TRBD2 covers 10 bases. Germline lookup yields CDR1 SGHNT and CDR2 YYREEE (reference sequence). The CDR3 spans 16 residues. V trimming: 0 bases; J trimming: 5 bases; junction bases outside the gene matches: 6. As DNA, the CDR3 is TGTGCCAGCAGCTTGGACGGGCTAGCGGGGGAAGATACGCAGTATTTT. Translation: CASSLDGLAGEDTQYF.